Included here is one TCR beta chain sequence, with context. The sample is drawn from a study of blood T cell repertoires in COVID-19. About the study: Spain, Italy and the United States supplied samples that represented acute and convalescent COVID-19. Sources were T cells, B-cell-depleted T cells, or PBMCs; the material itself was cDNA or gDNA.

In the original analysis: How many nucleated cells were present was estimated from reference gene primer amplification. Generated by immunoSEQ multiplex PCR, the TCRdb table keeps only in-frame clones and is missing some. For V, J and clone size, that table is used; D and trimming come from the DNA. The table has 250,000 or so clones, roughly 85% seen once. This CDR3 region has 15 residues. The germline V gene has CDR1 LNHDA and CDR2 SQIVND (reference sequence). The V gene end was trimmed by 1 base and the J gene end by 2 bases; junction bases not matched to a gene: 5. Material: peripheral blood. The sequence derives from a young woman with active or convalescent COVID-19. The V call is TRBV19, the J call TRBJ2-7; 7 nucleotides agree with TRBD1. For the CDR3, the DNA is TGTGCCAGTAGTATAGCGACAGGGTCCCCCTACGAGCAGTACTTC. The encoded protein is CASSIATGSPYEQYF.